The 20 T cell receptor beta chains below were found in one sample sequenced in a study of T cells in Graves' hyperthyroidism and ophthalmopathy. Amplified TCR beta CDR3 regions derived from RNA transcripts. An initial round of RT-PCR targeting the TCR CDR3 relied on the HTBI primer set. TCRdb re-called the multiplex PCR reads through MiXCR, storing one row per CDR3 protein. The sample includes roughly 170,000 distinct CDR3 sequences, 8% to 9.5% of them seen just once. Sample: blood. The receptors derive from a young woman with Graves' hyperthyroidism that later progressed to Graves' ophthalmopathy.

The chain links TRBV7-2 to TRBJ2-6; tentative D call: TRBD1 (6 bases). Germline CDR1 and CDR2: SGHTA and FQGNSA. Trimming cost V 5 bases and J 0 bases, with 14 bases left between them. The CDR3 extends over 17 amino acids. This CDR3 reads CASSRSQGFSGANVLTF. The DNA of the CDR3 is TGTGCCAGCAGCAGATCACAGGGTTTCTCTGGGGCCAACGTCCTGACTTTC.

The chain carries TRBV3-1 and TRBJ1-4; maybe TRBD1 (5 bases). Trimming removed 4 bases at V and 7 bases at J, with 13 bases between. The CDR3 has 14 residues. Per the germline V gene, CDR1 is LGHDT and CDR2 is YNNKEL (reference sequence). This CDR3 reads CASSRGTGAEKLFF. As DNA, the CDR3 is TGTGCCAGCAGCCGGGGGACGGGAGCTGAAAAACTGTTTTTT.

Many counts were recorded for this clonotype. The rearrangement links TRBV7-3 to TRBJ2-7; D is uncertain. V was shortened by 3 bases and J by 3 bases, with 3 bases between the two germline ends. The CDR3 runs to 11 residues. Germline assignment: CDR1 SGHTA and CDR2 FQGTGA. The CDR3 bases are TGTGCCAGCAGCTTCGTCTACGAGCAGTACTTC. Amino acid sequence: CASSFVYEQYF.

This clonotype was recorded a few times. The V and J genes are TRBV6-2 or TRBV6-3 and TRBJ2-1; 16 bases agree with TRBD2. This CDR3 is 20 amino acids long. V dropped 5 bases and J dropped 0; count of bases not matched to a gene: 10. Germline assignment: CDR1 MNHEY and CDR2 SVGEGT. The CDR3 coding sequence is TGTGCCAGCAGTCGACCGGGACTAGCGGGGGGGATAAGCTCCTACAATGAGCAGTTCTTC. Encoded protein: CASSRPGLAGGISSYNEQFF.

In this sample, this clonotype turned up many times. The chain carries TRBV20-1 and TRBJ1-1, with 8 bases lining up with TRBD1. V trimming: 5 bases; J trimming: 1 base; junction bases outside the gene matches: 3. Germline CDR1 is DFQATT and CDR2 is SNEGSKA (reference sequence). The CDR3 covers 13 residues. CDR3 sequence (DNA): TGCAGTGCTCCTGGGACAGGGAACACTGAAGCTTTCTTT. Translated: CSAPGTGNTEAFF.

The CDR3: CASSQALASGGAEQFF. For the CDR3, the DNA is TGCGCCAGCAGCCAAGCTTTGGCTAGCGGGGGGGCCGAGCAGTTCTTC. The gene calls are TRBV4-1 and TRBJ2-1; 12 bases are shared with TRBD2. This CDR3 region has 16 residues. The V gene's germline CDR1 is MGHRA and CDR2 YSYEKL. The V and J ends lost 1 base and 10 bases, in that order; junction bases with no gene match: 8.

This clonotype was counted many times. This chain uses TRBV7-2 with TRBJ2-1; D unresolved. Trimming removed 3 bases at V and 6 bases at J, with 6 bases between. CDR3 length equals 12 residues. Germline V gene data show CDR1 as SGHTA and CDR2 as FQGNSA. The DNA of the CDR3 is TGTGCCAGCAGCTTCCCAGGCAATGAGCAGTTCTTC. Protein sequence: CASSFPGNEQFF.

The chain recombines TRBV19 with TRBJ2-3, with a possible D match to TRBD2 (5 bases). The V gene's germline CDR1 is LNHDA and CDR2 SQIVND (reference sequence). The CDR3 loop spans 16 amino acids. V lost 2 bases, J lost 0 bases, and 12 bases lay in between. CDR3 sequence (DNA): TGTGCCAGTAGTATAATTTCAGGAGGTAGCACAGATACGCAGTATTTT. Amino acids: CASSIISGGSTDTQYF.

The sample holds many counts of this clonotype. This sequence joins TRBV2 and TRBJ2-5, with 13 nucleotides matching TRBD2. This CDR3 is built from 17 residues. Losses at the gene ends were 5 bases for V and 2 bases for J; bases not matched to a gene: 8. In germline, CDR1 is SNHLY, CDR2 FYNNEI. The CDR3, as DNA: TGTGCCAGCAGTCAGGGGACTAGCGGGGCCGTTCAAGAGACCCAGTACTTC. Amino acids: CASSQGTSGAVQETQYF.

This clonotype was recorded at least ten times. The chain combines TRBV9 with TRBJ1-1; 9 nucleotides align to TRBD1. Looked up from germline, CDR1 is SGDLS and CDR2 is YYNGEE. The junction had 3 bases not matched to a gene; V was cut back by 2 bases and J by 1 base. The CDR3 sequence is 15 residues long. CDR3 protein: CASSVRTGANTEAFF. CDR3 nucleotide sequence: TGTGCCAGCAGCGTGCGGACAGGGGCGAACACTGAAGCTTTCTTT.

In this sample, this clonotype turned up many times. This CDR3 reads CASSLLVLGQLNQPQHF. In DNA form, the CDR3 reads TGTGCCAGCAGTTTGTTGGTGTTGGGACAACTAAATCAGCCCCAGCATTTT. V is TRBV12-3 or TRBV12-4 and J is TRBJ1-5, with a possible D match to TRBD1 (6 bases). The CDR3 covers 17 residues. The V and J ends lost 3 bases and 4 bases respectively, with 19 bases between them.

The chain uses TRBV5-4 and TRBJ2-3; D unresolved. V shed 4 bases and J shed 4 bases, with 10 bases lying between them. The CDR3 has 13 amino acids. Germline values: CDR1 SGHNT, CDR2 YYREEE (reference sequence). CDR3 in amino acids: CASSPDNADTQYF. CDR3 in DNA: TGTGCCAGCAGCCCCGACAATGCAGATACGCAGTATTTT. Full variable domain (rest looked up from reference TRBV5-4 and TRBJ2-3): ETGVTQSPTHLIKTRGQQVTLRCSSQSGHNTVSWYQQALGQGPQFIFQYYREEENGRGNFPPRFSGLQFPNYSSELNVNALELDDSALYLCASSPDNADTQYFGPGTRLTVL.

Details on this clonotype: One base away lies a much larger clone, so this may be a sequencing read error. Lacking the conserved final phenylalanine or tryptophan, this CDR3 likely reflects a read error. This sequence joins TRBV3-1 and TRBJ1-2, with D unresolved. The CDR3 has 14 residues. Germline CDR1 and CDR2: LGHDT and YNNKEL (reference sequence). V lost 3 bases to trimming and J lost 7 bases, with 15 bases between them. CDR3 region: CASSQTAGRVGYTL. The DNA of the CDR3 is TGTGCCAGCAGCCAGACGGCGGGCAGAGTTGGCTACACCCTC.

The sample holds many counts of this clonotype. The chain employs TRBV19 and TRBJ2-1; D ambiguous. V was trimmed by 1 base and J by 2 bases, leaving 12 bases between them. The CDR3 loop spans 16 amino acids. CDR1 is LNHDA, CDR2 SQIVND, per germline (reference sequence). DNA for the CDR3: TGTGCCAGTAGTATAGGAAGACAAAGGACCTACAATGAGCAGTTCTTC. Its translation: CASSIGRQRTYNEQFF.

This clonotype was seen a handful of times. The V and J genes are TRBV19 and TRBJ2-2; D is uncertain. Looked up from germline, CDR1 is LNHDA and CDR2 is SQIVND (reference sequence). The V end was cut by 1 base, the J end by 1 base, with 16 bases between. This CDR3 has 18 amino acids. The DNA for the CDR3 is TGTGCCAGTAGTATAGTCCAGAGGCAAAGCATGAACACCGGGGAGCTGTTTTTT. Its translation: CASSIVQRQSMNTGELFF.

In its sample, this clonotype was seen many times. The chain joins TRBV2 to TRBJ1-4; TRBD1 is a possible D gene (5 bases). Germline CDR1 SNHLY, CDR2 FYNNEI. The CDR3 extends over 17 amino acids. Trimming took 4 bases from V and 6 from J, leaving 21 bases between them. CDR3 nucleotide sequence: TGTGCCAGCAGTGGGTCCCAATGGCAGGGAGTGGATGAAAAACTGTTTTTT. Residues: CASSGSQWQGVDEKLFF.

This clonotype was counted at least ten times. The chain links TRBV12-3 or TRBV12-4 to TRBJ2-5, with TRBD2 matching 15 bases. V trimming: 6 bases; J trimming: 1 base; junction bases outside the gene matches: 9. This CDR3 spans 18 amino acids. DNA of the CDR3: TGTGCCAGCAGCTCCGGACTAGCGGGGGGGCCCCCCCAAGAGACCCAGTACTTC. Encoded protein: CASSSGLAGGPPQETQYF.

In its sample, this clonotype was seen many times. The chain links TRBV15 to TRBJ1-1; D is unresolved. The CDR3 is made up of 15 amino acids. Germline V gene data show CDR1 as LNHNV and CDR2 as YYDKDF (reference sequence). V gave up 4 bases and J gave up 5 bases, with 17 bases separating them. The CDR3 protein is CATSNPAREKTEAFF. DNA for the CDR3: TGTGCCACCAGCAATCCGGCGAGGGAAAAGACTGAAGCTTTCTTT.

This chain joins TRBV7-2 and TRBJ2-1; weak D call: TRBD2 (6 bases). There are 16 residues in the CDR3. The V gene's germline CDR1 is SGHTA and CDR2 FQGNSA. V lost 3 bases, J lost 3 bases, and 15 bases lay in between. CDR3 nucleotide sequence: TGTGCCAGCAGCTTTCTAGCGAGCACCGACTACAATGAGCAGTTCTTC. Its protein product is CASSFLASTDYNEQFF. Variable domain in full (rest from reference TRBV7-2 and TRBJ2-1): GAGVSQSPSNKVTEKGKDVELRCDPISGHTALYWYRQSLGQGLEFLIYFQGNSAPDKSGLPSDRFSAERTGGSVSTLTIQRTQQEDSAVYLCASSFLASTDYNEQFFGPGTRLTVL.

The sample holds many counts of this clonotype. The chain links TRBV4-2 to TRBJ2-3; 8 bases map to TRBD2. The CDR3 consists of 15 residues. Trimming cost V 0 bases and J 5 bases; bases outside gene matches: 4. Per germline, CDR1 LGHNA and CDR2 YNFKEQ. The CDR3 protein is CASSQDALAGDTQYF. In nucleotides, the CDR3 is TGTGCCAGCAGCCAAGATGCGCTAGCGGGAGATACGCAGTATTTT.